This TCR beta chain appears in the sequencing data of a study of blood T cells in healthy people across ages. The use of a sample-barcoded 5' primer and a J-beta primer mix characterized a second PCR of roughly 6 to 11 cycles. TCRdb processed the 5' RACE reads anew with MiXCR; each CDR3 protein has one entry. The repertoire holds around 990,000 distinct CDR3 sequences, around 25% seen once, with around 0.7% in the top ten. Germline CDR1 SEHNR, CDR2 FQNEAQ (reference sequence). The CDR3 totals 11 residues. V was clipped by 6 bases and J by 9 bases, with 8 bases between them. This sample was also put to use in a study of T cells of mothers and their children.

The chain links TRBV7-9 to TRBJ2-2; D not resolved. This clonotype was obtained from a girl aged 2 to 9 in good health. Sequenced sample: blood. The CDR3 DNA reads as TGTGCCAGCAGTGTGAGCTGGGAGCTGTTTTTT. Translation gives CASSVSWELFF.